The 20 T cell receptor beta chains reported below all come from one sample, sequenced in a study of blood T cells in healthy people across ages. A second PCR of 7 to 11 cycles used a sample-barcoded 5' primer and a J-beta primer mix. TCRdb ran MiXCR on the 5' RACE reads and lists one entry per CDR3 protein. This sample has 1.5 million to 2 million distinct CDR3 sequences, with about 49% found just once. Sequencing input: blood. These receptors all come from a woman aged 40 to 50 in good health.

The V gene is TRBV6-5, the J gene TRBJ1-2, with 9 nucleotides matching TRBD1. The J segment lost 4 bases and the V segment lost 5 bases, leaving 11 bases of the junction unmatched. The length of the CDR3 is 16 residues. Germline values: CDR1 MNHEY, CDR2 SVGAGI. CDR3 in DNA: TGTGCCAGCAGTCAGGGACAGGGCCATATAACCTATGGCTACACCTTC. Residues: CASSQGQGHITYGYTF.

This clonotype was counted only a few times. The chain is built from TRBV29-1 and TRBJ2-3; D is undetermined. Germline CDR1 SQVTM, CDR2 ANQGSEA. The CDR3 runs to 13 residues. Deletions cut 4 bases from V and 0 bases from J, with 8 bases between. CDR3 protein: CSVAVTSTDTQYF. The CDR3 DNA reads TGCAGCGTTGCTGTCACTAGCACAGATACGCAGTATTTT.

J is TRBJ2-1 and V is TRBV10-3; D is possibly TRBD1 (7 bases). This CDR3 is built from 15 residues. Trimming took off 2 bases at V and 6 bases at J, with 14 bases between the two ends. Germline CDR1 ENHRY, CDR2 SYGVKD. CDR3: CAISEGGTVCNEQFF. In DNA form, the CDR3 reads TGTGCCATCAGTGAGGGAGGGACAGTCTGCAATGAGCAGTTCTTC.

The chain combines TRBV28 with TRBJ2-3, with 9 positions matching TRBD2. Germline trimming cut 5 bases from V and 0 bases from J; bases unmatched to any gene: 15. Germline V gene data show CDR1 as MDHEN and CDR2 as SYDVKM. The CDR3 runs to 19 residues. The CDR3 is CASSGPSGVDISSTDTQYF. The CDR3 DNA sequence: TGTGCCAGCAGTGGACCTAGCGGGGTCGATATCTCTAGCACAGATACGCAGTATTTT. The full variable domain, completed using reference TRBV28 and TRBJ2-3, is DVKVTQSSRYLVKRTGEKVFLECVQDMDHENMFWYRQDPGLGLRLIYFSYDVKMKEKGDIPEGYSVSREKKERFSLILESASTNQTSMYLCASSGPSGVDISSTDTQYFGPGTRLTVL.

The rearrangement joins TRBV20-1 to TRBJ2-1, with D unclear. The CDR3 extends over 14 amino acids. Trimming left V 0 bases short and J 6 bases short, with 12 bases between. The V gene's germline CDR1 is DFQATT and CDR2 SNEGSKA (reference sequence). The CDR3 coding sequence is TGCAGTGCTAGAGATCCGGCTAGGGTCAATGAGCAGTTCTTC. Translated, it gives CSARDPARVNEQFF.

This rearrangement joins TRBV12-3 or TRBV12-4 to TRBJ2-1; the D gene is possibly TRBD1 (6 bases). The CDR3 has 13 amino acids. Trimming pared 6 bases from V and 6 bases from J, leaving 12 bases between. CDR3 sequence: CASRTGQSNEQFF. The CDR3 bases are TGTGCCAGCAGAACCGGACAGTCCAATGAGCAGTTCTTC.

The chain employs TRBV6-5 and TRBJ2-1; TRBD2 agrees at 13 bases. After removal of 5 bases from V and 8 bases from J, the junction contained 9 bases not matched to a gene. Germline CDR1 reads MNHEY; CDR2 reads SVGAGI. The length of the CDR3 is 16 residues. This chain's CDR3 is CASSPGLAGLSDEQFF. DNA for the CDR3: TGTGCCAGCAGTCCGGGACTAGCGGGGCTTTCGGATGAGCAGTTCTTC.

This clonotype was found a few times. The chain employs TRBV20-1 and TRBJ2-3; 8 positions match TRBD2. The trim removed 6 bases at V and 1 base at J, leaving 6 bases unmatched. Germline V gene data show CDR1 as DFQATT and CDR2 as SNEGSKA (reference sequence). CDR3 length equals 14 residues. The DNA for the CDR3 is TGCAGTGCCCCGAATAGCGGGGGCACAGATACGCAGTATTTT. Protein: CSAPNSGGTDTQYF.

This clonotype was seen a handful of times. The chain employs TRBV7-2 and TRBJ2-3, with 10 bases matching TRBD2. Per germline, CDR1 SGHTA and CDR2 FQGNSA. V lost 1 base and J lost 1; bases outside the gene matches: 2. The CDR3 extends over 16 amino acids. CDR3 loop: CASSLDLAGGTDTQYF. The DNA of the CDR3 is TGTGCCAGCAGCTTAGATCTAGCGGGGGGCACAGATACGCAGTATTTT. The full variable domain, completed using reference TRBV7-2 and TRBJ2-3, is GAGVSQSPSNKVTEKGKDVELRCDPISGHTALYWYRQSLGQGLEFLIYFQGNSAPDKSGLPSDRFSAERTGGSVSTLTIQRTQQEDSAVYLCASSLDLAGGTDTQYFGPGTRLTVL.

The DNA of the CDR3 is TGTGCCAGCAGACCGGGACAGGGGGTTATAAACTATGGCTACACCTTC. It is translated as CASRPGQGVINYGYTF. The chain carries TRBV12-3 or TRBV12-4 and TRBJ1-2, with 11 bases identical to TRBD1. The CDR3 length is 16 residues. Trimming took 6 bases from V and 2 from J; bases not matched to a gene: 8.

This clonotype has just a few counts. The V and J genes are TRBV2 and TRBJ2-5; the D is unclear. Trimming left V 5 bases short and J 5 bases short, with 18 bases between. Germline V gene sequence: CDR1 SNHLY, CDR2 FYNNEI. CDR3 size: 15 residues. CDR3 nucleotides: TGTGCCAGCAGTATCCTGTCCGCGGATGGGGAGACCCAGTACTTC. This codes for CASSILSADGETQYF.

The CDR3 is CASSFRTGLNKNIQYF. CDR3 in DNA: TGTGCCAGCAGCTTCAGGACGGGTTTAAACAAAAACATTCAGTACTTC. The chain links TRBV6-6 to TRBJ2-5; no reliable D call. The J call may be wrong; the DNA end is better matched by TRBJ2-4. This CDR3 spans 16 amino acids. Germline assignment: CDR1 MNHNY and CDR2 SVGAGI (reference sequence).

This chain links TRBV7-2 with TRBJ1-5; 8 nucleotides match TRBD1. V lost 5 bases and J lost 5; bases outside the gene matches: 5. CDR1 and CDR2 from the germline V gene are SGHTA and FQGNSA. The length of the CDR3 is 14 residues. CDR3 in amino acids: CASSLRQGHQPQHF. Written as DNA, the CDR3 is TGTGCCAGCAGCCTACGACAGGGGCATCAGCCCCAGCATTTT.

The rearrangement links TRBV5-1 to TRBJ2-3, with D perhaps matching TRBD2 (6 bases). The CDR3 has 13 amino acids. V lost 6 bases and J 5 bases, leaving 13 bases between the germline ends. Germline V gene lookup returns CDR1 SGHRS and CDR2 YFSETQ. Here the CDR3 DNA reads TGCGCCAGCAATGGAGGGAGAGGAGATACGCAGTATTTT. It yields the protein CASNGGRGDTQYF.

The J gene is TRBJ2-4, the V gene TRBV21-1; the table assigns TRBD1, which was not confirmed against the DNA. The assigned J gene may be wrong: the sequence end matches TRBJ2-7 better. TRBV21-1 is tagged as a pseudogene. This CDR3 has 14 amino acids. CDR3 amino acids: CASSKRPGAYEQYF. CDR3 nucleotide sequence: TGTGCCAGCAGCAAAAGGCCGGGGGCCTACGAGCAGTACTTC.

The gene calls are TRBV14 and TRBJ1-2, with D perhaps TRBD1 (5 bases). Trimming stripped 4 bases from V and 4 bases from J, with 19 bases between. The CDR3 is 16 residues long. Germline values: CDR1 SGHDN, CDR2 FVKESK. This CDR3 is CASSLRGEGRSYGYTF. CDR3 bases: TGTGCCAGCAGCCTCCGAGGGGAGGGAAGATCCTATGGCTACACCTTC.

The rearrangement uses TRBV4-2 and TRBJ2-7; 7 nucleotides match TRBD2. Judging by the DNA end, TRBJ2-4 fits better; the J call may be wrong. The CDR3 has 17 residues. From germline, CDR1 is LGHNA and CDR2 YNFKEQ. CDR3 protein: CASSRIPGLPAKNIQYF. The CDR3 DNA follows: TGTGCCAGCAGCCGAATACCGGGACTACCCGCCAAAAACATTCAGTACTTC.

A few counts support this clonotype. V usage is TRBV28 and J usage is TRBJ2-7; 9 bases are a match to TRBD1. V shed 8 bases and J 5 bases; nucleotides not matched to a gene: 10. Germline CDR1 is MDHEN and CDR2 is SYDVKM. The CDR3 loop spans 14 amino acids. The CDR3 sequence: CASCWGQGLHEQYF. CDR3 bases: TGTGCCAGCTGCTGGGGACAGGGCCTCCACGAGCAGTACTTC.

J is TRBJ1-2 and V is TRBV5-1; D unclear. V dropped 0 bases and J dropped 3 bases, with 12 bases sitting between them. Per the germline V gene, CDR1 is SGHRS and CDR2 is YFSETQ. This CDR3 comprises 15 residues. CDR3 sequence reads: CASSLEGIWDYGYTF. For the CDR3, the DNA is TGCGCCAGCAGCTTGGAGGGAATTTGGGACTATGGCTACACCTTC.

DNA of the CDR3: TGTGCCACCAGTGATTTCATGTTCATTGGTGAGCCCTACGAGCAGTACTTC. Protein product: CATSDFMFIGEPYEQYF. The V call is TRBV24-1, the J call TRBJ2-7; D gene uncertain. The CDR3 has 17 residues. Germline V gene lookup returns CDR1 KGHDR and CDR2 SFDVKD. Trimming removed 1 base from V and 2 bases from J, with 17 bases in between.